These 27 T cell receptor beta chains share one sample of origin, sequenced in a study of T-cell reconstitution after alpha-beta-depleted transplantation in children. Unique molecular identifiers were incorporated into the prepared TCRbeta library. In TCRdb, the PCR reads were re-called with MiXCR into one record per CDR3 protein. The table lists about 340,000 distinct CDR3 sequences, about 14% of them singletons. The sample consisted of PBMCs, taken from the stem cell graft. The receptors shown here come from a human donor who donated a stem cell graft to a child with Fanconi anemia.

This chain joins TRBV4-3 and TRBJ2-1; possible D gene TRBD2, 5 bases. The V gene's germline CDR1 is LGHNA and CDR2 YSLEER. V lost 2 bases to trimming and J lost 9 bases, with 11 bases between them. CDR3 length: 13 residues. CDR3 DNA: TGCGCCAGCAGCCAATACGGGAACGGTGAGCAGTTCTTC. This encodes CASSQYGNGEQFF.

At least ten counts were recorded for this clonotype. The J gene is TRBJ2-7, the V gene TRBV5-1; D gene unclear. The CDR3 is 15 residues long. Germline CDR1 and CDR2: SGHRS and YFSETQ. Trimming took off 0 bases at V and 2 bases at J, with 12 bases between the two ends. CDR3 in amino acids: CASSLDLTVTYEQYF. CDR3 bases: TGCGCCAGCAGCTTGGACTTGACGGTCACCTACGAGCAGTACTTC. Full variable domain (rest looked up from reference TRBV5-1 and TRBJ2-7): KAGVTQTPRYLIKTRGQQVTLSCSPISGHRSVSWYQQTPGQGLQFLFEYFSETQRNKGNFPGRFSGRQFSNSRSEMNVSTLELGDSALYLCASSLDLTVTYEQYFGPGTRLTVT.

The J gene is TRBJ1-1, the V gene TRBV5-1; perhaps TRBD1 as D (5 bases). The CDR3 runs 14 residues. Germline-derived CDR1 and CDR2 are SGHRS and YFSETQ. V dropped 4 bases and J dropped 0 bases, with 10 bases sitting between them. This chain's CDR3 is CASSPRDLNTEAFF. The CDR3 DNA reads as TGCGCCAGCAGCCCCAGGGACTTGAACACTGAAGCTTTCTTT. The full variable domain, with the rest looked up from reference TRBV5-1 and TRBJ1-1, is KAGVTQTPRYLIKTRGQQVTLSCSPISGHRSVSWYQQTPGQGLQFLFEYFSETQRNKGNFPGRFSGRQFSNSRSEMNVSTLELGDSALYLCASSPRDLNTEAFFGQGTRLTVV.

The J gene is TRBJ2-1, the V gene TRBV7-9; D gene ambiguous. The CDR3 loop spans 16 amino acids. V gave up 0 bases and J gave up 7 bases, with 16 bases separating them. Per germline, CDR1 SEHNR and CDR2 FQNEAQ (reference sequence). The CDR3 coding sequence is TGTGCCAGCAGCTTAGCGCCGGCGGCTCCCCTGAATGAGCAGTTCTTC. This gives the protein CASSLAPAAPLNEQFF.

The chain couples TRBV12-3 or TRBV12-4 to TRBJ1-6; D remains ambiguous. This CDR3 has 16 residues. V was clipped by 6 bases and J by 4 bases, with 16 bases between them. CDR3 in amino acids: CASSLGKSVYNSPLHF. The CDR3 nucleotides read TGTGCCAGCAGCCTGGGGAAGTCCGTTTATAATTCACCCCTCCACTTT.

This sequence joins TRBV27 and TRBJ2-7, with 10 bases that match TRBD2. The J segment lost 3 bases and the V segment lost 6 bases, leaving 2 bases of the junction unmatched. The CDR3 loop spans 13 amino acids. The germline gives CDR1 MNHEY, CDR2 SMNVEV (reference sequence). The CDR3, as DNA: TGTGCCAGCAGGGCTAGCGGGGGCTACGAGCAGTACTTC. As protein: CASRASGGYEQYF.

This clonotype appeared a few times. This chain joins TRBV6-5 and TRBJ1-4; D is uncertain. Trimming cost V 4 bases and J 5 bases, with 14 bases left between them. CDR3 length equals 15 residues. Germline CDR1 is MNHEY and CDR2 is SVGAGI. The CDR3, as DNA: TGTGCCAGCAGTTCCCCCGACACTGGAAATGAAAAACTGTTTTTT. As protein: CASSSPDTGNEKLFF.

Remarks on this clonotype: Relative to the germline gene, one junction end is altered; a read error may explain this. The rearrangement uses TRBV19 and TRBJ2-6; D uncertain. Germline V gene sequence: CDR1 LNHDA, CDR2 SQIVND (reference sequence). The CDR3 length is 14 residues. Here the CDR3 reads CASSITAGANVPTF. For the CDR3, the DNA is TGTGCCAGTAGTATAACAGCAGGAGCCAACGTCCCGACTTTC.

This clonotype was recorded many times. The CDR3 region has the DNA TGTGCCAGCAGCCAAGAGTTGTCTGGGGCCAACGTCCTGACTTTC. This sequence encodes CASSQELSGANVLTF. The rearrangement links TRBV4-2 to TRBJ2-6; D is ambiguous. The ends were cut back, 0 bases at V and 1 base at J, with 4 bases in the middle. Germline V gene sequence: CDR1 LGHNA, CDR2 YNFKEQ. The CDR3 runs 15 residues.

This clonotype was found many times. The rearrangement uses TRBV29-1 and TRBJ2-2; tentative D call: TRBD2 (6 bases). CDR3 length equals 12 residues. Trimming left V 1 base short and J 14 bases short, with 14 bases between. Germline assignment: CDR1 SQVTM and CDR2 ANQGSEA. The CDR3 region is CSVEGGGGNLFF. The CDR3 DNA reads TGCAGCGTTGAAGGGGGTGGAGGGAATCTGTTTTTT.

This sequence joins TRBV5-1 and TRBJ1-2; tentative D call: TRBD1 (5 bases). Germline-derived CDR1 and CDR2 are SGHRS and YFSETQ. The ends were cut back, 3 bases at V and 1 base at J, with 16 bases in the middle. The CDR3 is made up of 16 amino acids. The CDR3 loop is CASSYLEGQGNYGYTF. DNA for the CDR3: TGCGCCAGCAGCTACTTGGAAGGGCAGGGTAACTATGGCTACACCTTC.

V and J are TRBV4-1 and TRBJ2-7; D not certain. This CDR3 is built from 14 residues. The germline V gene encodes CDR1 MGHRA and CDR2 YSYEKL. Deletions cut 4 bases from V and 1 base from J, with 11 bases between. The CDR3, as DNA: TGCGCCAGCAGCCTTACGGACGGGTCCTACGAGCAGTACTTC. Translating gives CASSLTDGSYEQYF.

This chain connects TRBV12-3 or TRBV12-4 to TRBJ2-2, with 10 bases aligning to TRBD1. The CDR3 spans 16 residues. V was clipped by 7 bases and J by 7 bases; unmatched bases: 12. The CDR3 DNA reads TGTGCCAGCAACCCGGGACAGGGGATTCTTATCGGGGAGCTGTTTTTT. It is translated as CASNPGQGILIGELFF.

Only one count was recorded for this clonotype. This could be a read error, since a much larger clone is one nucleotide away. The chain joins TRBV12-3 or TRBV12-4 to TRBJ1-3; D remains ambiguous. This CDR3 is 15 amino acids long. V gave up 5 bases and J gave up 0 bases, with 11 bases separating them. The CDR3 reads CASSIGSLSGNTIYF. CDR3 DNA sequence: TGTGCCAGCAGTATAGGCAGCCTCTCTGGAAACACCATATATTTT.

This chain joins TRBV5-1 and TRBJ2-1; tentatively, D is TRBD1 (6 bases). This CDR3 is built from 16 residues. CDR1 and CDR2 from the germline V gene are SGHRS and YFSETQ. The V gene lost 0 bases and the J gene lost 4 bases, with 14 bases spanning the gap. The CDR3 coding sequence is TGCGCCAGCAGCTTGGGTCTGGGGGCGGTATACAATGAGCAGTTCTTC. It encodes CASSLGLGAVYNEQFF.

This clonotype was detected only a few times. The chain combines TRBV19 with TRBJ2-6; maybe TRBD2 (6 bases). This CDR3 comprises 15 residues. The V end was cut by 6 bases, the J end by 0 bases, with 9 bases between. The germline gives CDR1 LNHDA, CDR2 SQIVND (reference sequence). The CDR3 nucleotides read TGTGCCAGTAGCCGGGACTTCTCTGGGGCCAACGTCCTGACTTTC. This encodes CASSRDFSGANVLTF.

The V gene is TRBV20-1, the J gene TRBJ2-2; 8 bases are shared with TRBD1. V lost 7 bases, J lost 3 bases, and 4 bases stayed unmatched. The CDR3 has 13 amino acids. The V gene's germline CDR1 is DFQATT and CDR2 SNEGSKA (reference sequence). In nucleotides, the CDR3 is TGCAGTGTGAGGACAGGGCACACCGGGGAGCTGTTTTTT. It encodes CSVRTGHTGELFF.

The CDR3 reads CAWSLKLDTQYF. In DNA, the CDR3 is TGTGCCTGGAGTCTTAAGCTAGATACGCAGTATTTT. This chain connects TRBV30 to TRBJ2-3; unclear D gene. Looked up from germline, CDR1 is GTSNPN and CDR2 is SVGIG (reference sequence). Trimming stripped 2 bases from V and 5 bases from J, with 8 bases between. This CDR3 has 12 residues.

This chain connects TRBV12-3 or TRBV12-4 to TRBJ1-3; D gene ambiguous. This CDR3 is 15 amino acids long. Trimming left V 2 bases short and J 0 bases short, with 8 bases between. CDR3 nucleotide sequence: TGTGCCAGCAGTTTATCCCAGCACTCTGGAAACACCATATATTTT. It translates to CASSLSQHSGNTIYF.

The V gene is TRBV9, the J gene TRBJ1-5; D gene ambiguous. This CDR3 contains 14 residues. The germline CDR1 and CDR2 sequences are SGDLS and YYNGEE. V dropped 3 bases and J dropped 7 bases, with 14 bases sitting between them. CDR3 protein: CASSAGVSKQPQHF. The CDR3 DNA follows: TGTGCCAGCAGCGCGGGAGTCTCAAAACAGCCCCAGCATTTT.

The rearrangement links TRBV6-5 to TRBJ1-5; D unresolved. The CDR3 consists of 14 residues. From germline, CDR1 is MNHEY and CDR2 SVGAGI. V shed 2 bases and J shed 4 bases, with 9 bases lying between them. CDR3 coding DNA: TGTGCCAGCAGTTACGTAGACTTAAATCAGCCCCAGCATTTT. It translates to CASSYVDLNQPQHF.

This clonotype showed up just a few times. The chain combines TRBV27 with TRBJ1-5, with 10 bases matching TRBD1. The CDR3 contains 14 residues. Trimming took 6 bases from V and 6 from J; bases not matched to a gene: 5. CDR1 and CDR2 (germline): MNHEY, SMNVEV (reference sequence). This CDR3 reads CASRSGTGVQPQHF. The CDR3 DNA reads as TGTGCCAGCAGATCCGGGACAGGGGTTCAGCCCCAGCATTTT.

This clonotype was counted at least ten times. This chain uses TRBV7-9 with TRBJ2-2, with unresolved D. Germline assignment: CDR1 SEHNR and CDR2 FQNEAQ (reference sequence). This CDR3 region has 14 residues. V was trimmed by 5 bases and J by 0 bases, leaving 7 bases between them. CDR3 DNA: TGTGCCAGCAGCCGACCTGCGAACACCGGGGAGCTGTTTTTT. As protein: CASSRPANTGELFF. Full variable domain (missing parts from reference TRBV7-9 and TRBJ2-2): DTGVSQNPRHKITKRGQNVTFRCDPISEHNRLYWYRQTLGQGPEFLTYFQNEAQLEKSRLLSDRFSAERPKGSFSTLEIQRTEQGDSAMYLCASSRPANTGELFFGEGSRLTVL.

This clonotype appeared many times. The V call is TRBV5-1, the J call TRBJ1-5; a weak D match, TRBD1 (5 bases). The V end was cut by 5 bases, the J end by 3 bases, with 9 bases between. Germline V gene lookup returns CDR1 SGHRS and CDR2 YFSETQ. CDR3 size: 13 residues. The CDR3 nucleotides read TGCGCCAGCAGGACAGACTACAATCAGCCCCAGCATTTT. Protein: CASRTDYNQPQHF.

In regard to this clonotype: The junction and the germline gene differ at one end; a read error may be behind it. The chain employs TRBV12-3 or TRBV12-4 and TRBJ2-3, with D tentatively TRBD1 (8 bases). CDR3 length: 19 amino acids. CDR3 sequence reads: CTSSLQSSGGAGGRDTQYF. The CDR3, as DNA: TGTACCAGCAGTTTACAATCTTCAGGGGGGGCAGGGGGCAGAGATACGCAGTATTTT.

This clonotype was detected many times. The V and J genes are TRBV6-2 or TRBV6-3 and TRBJ2-2; the D is unclear. Trimming cost V 7 bases and J 8 bases, with 14 bases left between them. Looked up from germline, CDR1 is MNHEY and CDR2 is SVGEGT. The CDR3 spans 13 residues. The CDR3 region is CASKGSSNGELFF. The CDR3 coding sequence is TGTGCCAGCAAGGGTAGTTCCAATGGGGAGCTGTTTTTT.

This sequence joins TRBV7-2 and TRBJ1-5; 7 bases line up with TRBD1. V shed 5 bases and J 4 bases; nucleotides not matched to a gene: 5. CDR3 length: 14 residues. CDR1 and CDR2 (germline): SGHTA, FQGNSA. CDR3 loop: CASSAQTGNQPQHF. CDR3 in DNA: TGTGCCAGCAGCGCCCAGACAGGGAATCAGCCCCAGCATTTT.